The source of this T cell receptor beta chain is a study of molecular identifiers for immune sequencing clone quantification. Study-wide findings and caveats: Clones above 20 RNA copies contained over 97% of effector molecules and under 1% of naive molecules.

TCRdb re-derived calls from the PCR reads in MiXCR, one entry per CDR3 protein. Counted here are about 640,000 distinct CDR3 sequences, 15% to 20% occurring once; the ten biggest clones make up roughly 0.85%. Comment on this clonotype: No antigen is known for it.

Germline lookup yields CDR1 MNHEY and CDR2 SVGEGT. V lost 7 bases and J lost 5; bases outside the gene matches: 9. The CDR3 consists of 14 residues. The specimen sequenced was naive CD8+ T cells from blood, with Jurkat cell RNA spiked in. Subset: FACS-sorted CD8+CD4-CCR7+CD45RA+ naive T cells. The receptor was derived from a human donor in good health. Some libraries in this study had Jurkat cell RNA spiked in. The chain links TRBV6-2 or TRBV6-3 to TRBJ2-7, with TRBD1 matching over 9 bases. This chain's CDR3 is CASTWDRVTDEQYF. CDR3 nucleotide sequence: TGTGCCAGCACTTGGGACAGGGTGACCGACGAGCAGTACTTC.